One sample yielded the 21 T cell receptor beta chains listed below, sequenced in a study of blood T cell repertoires in COVID-19. Libraries were prepared by immunoSEQ multiplex PCR; TCRdb keeps only in-frame clonotypes and omits some of them. The table lists about 140,000 clones, around 85% of them singletons. What was sequenced was PBMCs or T cells enriched from blood (not recorded which). These receptors all stem from a middle-aged woman who had recovered from COVID-19.

V and J are TRBV7-6 and TRBJ1-4; D may be TRBD1 (5 bases). CDR3 length equals 16 residues. The V end lost 4 bases, the J end lost 2 bases, and 14 bases lay between the germline ends. Germline CDR1 and CDR2: SGHVS and FNYEAQ. DNA of the CDR3: TGTGCCAGCAGCTCGACTCGGACATTGACTAATGAAAAACTGTTTTTT. It yields the protein CASSSTRTLTNEKLFF. Variable domain in full (rest from reference TRBV7-6 and TRBJ1-4): GAGVSQSPRYKVTKRGQDVALRCDPISGHVSLYWYRQALGQGPEFLTYFNYEAQQDKSGLPNDRFSAERPEGSISTLTIQRTEQRDSAMYRCASSSTRTLTNEKLFFGSGTQLSVL.

The V call is TRBV3-1 (or the pseudogene TRBV3-2), the J call TRBJ1-5, with 9 positions matching TRBD1. In germline, CDR1 is LGHDT, CDR2 YNNKEL (reference sequence). This CDR3 has 14 residues. The V and J ends lost 4 bases and 6 bases, in that order; junction bases with no gene match: 4. The CDR3 DNA reads TGTGCCAGCAGCCGAACAGGGGGCGGTCAGCCCCAGCATTTT. Translation: CASSRTGGGQPQHF.

The chain combines TRBV29-1 with TRBJ1-1, with TRBD1 matching over 8 bases. Germline trimming cut 4 bases from V and 8 bases from J; bases unmatched to any gene: 9. The CDR3 is 13 residues long. Germline CDR1 and CDR2: SQVTM and ANQGSEA. CDR3 nucleotides: TGCAGCGTTGCTCGGCAGGGGGCTTTCGAAGCTTTCTTT. Amino acid sequence: CSVARQGAFEAFF. Combining the CDR3 with reference TRBV29-1 and TRBJ1-1 gives the whole variable domain SAVISQKPSRDICQRGTSLTIQCQVDSQVTMMFWYRQQPGQSLTLIATANQGSEATYESGFVIDKFPISRPNLTFSTLTVSNMSPEDSSIYLCSVARQGAFEAFFGQGTRLTVV.

V and J are TRBV12-3 or TRBV12-4 and TRBJ2-5; D is perhaps TRBD2 (6 bases). The V gene lost 11 bases and the J gene lost 2 bases, with 15 bases spanning the gap. The CDR3 length is 13 residues. The CDR3 DNA sequence: TGTGCCGTAGGCCGCAGCGGGCAAGAGACCCAGTACTTC. Translating it yields CAVGRSGQETQYF.

The CDR3 DNA reads TGCGCCAGCAGCTTGAGGCAGGGCCATGAGCAGTTCTTC. Translated, it gives CASSLRQGHEQFF. This chain uses TRBV5-1 with TRBJ2-1; D is possibly TRBD1 (5 bases). V was clipped by 1 base and J by 8 bases, with 10 bases between them. The length of the CDR3 is 13 residues. Germline lookup yields CDR1 SGHRS and CDR2 YFSETQ.

A single count supports this clone. This rearrangement joins TRBV6-4 to TRBJ2-1, with 14 bases aligning to TRBD2. J gave up 7 bases and V 3 bases, and 8 bases lay outside the gene matches. The CDR3 spans 17 residues. The germline CDR1 and CDR2 sequences are MRHNA and SNTAGT. The CDR3 reads CASSETRLAGGPNEQFF. In DNA form, the CDR3 reads TGTGCCAGCAGTGAAACCCGACTAGCGGGAGGGCCAAATGAGCAGTTCTTC.

The gene calls are TRBV15 and TRBJ1-5; D gene unclear. Germline values: CDR1 LNHNV, CDR2 YYDKDF (reference sequence). Trimming stripped 0 bases from V and 2 bases from J, with 8 bases between. This CDR3 is 15 amino acids long. Here the CDR3 DNA reads TGTGCCACCAGCAGAGATGTCCAGGGCAATCAGCCCCAGCATTTT. This sequence encodes CATSRDVQGNQPQHF.

The chain is built from TRBV9 and TRBJ2-1; 7 bases are shared with TRBD1. The CDR3 is 16 amino acids. J was trimmed by 3 bases and V by 0 bases; bases with no gene match: 6. Per the germline V gene, CDR1 is SGDLS and CDR2 is YYNGEE. Here the CDR3 DNA reads TGTGCCAGCAGCGTAGGGGGGCAGGGGGACTACAATGAGCAGTTCTTC. Translation: CASSVGGQGDYNEQFF.

The J gene is TRBJ1-2, the V gene TRBV5-8; tentatively, D is TRBD1 (6 bases). Germline-derived CDR1 and CDR2 are SGHTS and YDEGEE. Trimming took 5 bases from V and 2 from J, leaving 10 bases between them. This CDR3 is 13 amino acids long. CDR3 in amino acids: CASRPRGNYGYTF. CDR3 sequence (DNA): TGTGCCAGCAGGCCGAGGGGGAACTATGGCTACACCTTC. Looking up the rest from reference TRBV5-8 and TRBJ1-2 gives the full variable domain: EAGVTQSPTHLIKTRGQQATLRCSPISGHTSVYWYQQALGLGLQFLLWYDEGEERNRGNFPPRFSGRQFPNYSSELNVNALELEDSALYLCASRPRGNYGYTFGSGTRLTVV.

The rearrangement uses TRBV4-1 and TRBJ2-1; D is unclear. The V gene lost 2 bases and the J gene lost 6 bases, with 8 bases spanning the gap. Germline values: CDR1 MGHRA, CDR2 YSYEKL. The CDR3 contains 13 residues. The CDR3 protein is CASSQFGGNEQFF. For the CDR3, the DNA is TGCGCCAGCAGCCAATTCGGCGGCAATGAGCAGTTCTTC.

This chain joins TRBV28 and TRBJ2-5; 8 positions match TRBD1. V was clipped by 4 bases and J by 5 bases; unmatched bases: 6. The CDR3 covers 14 residues. CDR1 is MDHEN and CDR2 is SYDVKM in the germline V gene. DNA for the CDR3: TGTGCCAGCAGTTCTCGGACAGGGCAGGAGACCCAGTACTTC. It translates to CASSSRTGQETQYF.

The J gene is TRBJ2-7, the V gene TRBV4-1, with 15 bases lining up with TRBD2. Germline-derived CDR1 and CDR2 are MGHRA and YSYEKL. Trimming took 4 bases from V and 4 from J; bases not matched to a gene: 2. The CDR3 runs 15 residues. CDR3 nucleotides: TGCGCCAGCAGCCTCGGGACTAGCGGGGGGTACGAGCAGTACTTC. This translates into CASSLGTSGGYEQYF.

The V call is TRBV19, the J call TRBJ2-3; 9 nucleotides align to TRBD1. Looked up from germline, CDR1 is LNHDA and CDR2 is SQIVND (reference sequence). J was trimmed by 2 bases and V by 8 bases; bases with no gene match: 8. The CDR3 covers 15 residues. This CDR3 reads CASGTSQGATDTQYF. DNA for the CDR3: TGTGCCAGTGGGACTTCACAGGGGGCCACAGATACGCAGTATTTT.

The chain combines TRBV11-1 with TRBJ2-1, with TRBD1 matching 9 bases. CDR1 is SGHAT and CDR2 is FQDESV in the germline V gene (reference sequence). Trimming at V came to 4 bases and at J to 7 bases, leaving 2 bases not matched to a gene. The CDR3 is 13 residues long. The DNA for the CDR3 is TGTGCCAGCAGCTCAGACAGGGGGAATGAGCAGTTCTTC. It specifies CASSSDRGNEQFF.

This chain connects TRBV7-9 to TRBJ2-5; D is undetermined. The CDR3 is 12 residues long. Germline CDR1 SEHNR, CDR2 FQNEAQ (reference sequence). V was clipped by 1 base and J by 5 bases, with 5 bases between them. In nucleotides, the CDR3 is TGTGCCAGCAGCTTAGTTCTGGAGACCCAGTACTTC. Translated, it gives CASSLVLETQYF.

The J gene is TRBJ2-5, the V gene TRBV9; possibly TRBD1 for D (5 bases). The germline CDR1 and CDR2 sequences are SGDLS and YYNGEE. The CDR3 contains 13 residues. Trimming cost V 4 bases and J 1 base, with 8 bases left between them. CDR3 sequence (DNA): TGTGCCAGCAGCCAAGGGGTCCAAGAGACCCAGTACTTC. Translated, it gives CASSQGVQETQYF.

This rearrangement joins TRBV29-1 to TRBJ2-1; 10 nucleotides line up with TRBD1. The CDR3 extends over 12 amino acids. Germline assignment: CDR1 SQVTM and CDR2 ANQGSEA. V lost 6 bases and J lost 8; bases outside the gene matches: 4. The CDR3 DNA reads as TGCAGCGTACAGGGACAGGGGTATGAGCAGTTCTTC. Protein: CSVQGQGYEQFF.

This chain connects TRBV27 to TRBJ2-3; weak D call: TRBD1 (6 bases). This CDR3 is built from 14 residues. V dropped 7 bases and J dropped 3 bases, with 14 bases sitting between them. The germline V gene has CDR1 MNHEY and CDR2 SMNVEV (reference sequence). The DNA of the CDR3 is TGTGCCAGCAAGATGGGACAAACGACAGATACGCAGTATTTT. This gives the protein CASKMGQTTDTQYF.

This chain uses TRBV19 with TRBJ2-7; D is possibly TRBD1 (6 bases). V was cut by 1 base and J by 6 bases, with 10 bases left in between. Per germline, CDR1 LNHDA and CDR2 SQIVND (reference sequence). The CDR3 length is 13 residues. The DNA for the CDR3 is TGTGCCAGTAGTATAGGGGGGCGCGGCGAGCAGTACTTC. This gives the protein CASSIGGRGEQYF. Full variable domain (missing parts from reference TRBV19 and TRBJ2-7): DGGITQSPKYLFRKEGQNVTLSCEQNLNHDAMYWYRQDPGQGLRLIYYSQIVNDFQKGDIAEGYSVSREKKESFPLTVTSAQKNPTAFYLCASSIGGRGEQYFGPGTRLTVT.

The chain carries TRBV19 and TRBJ1-1; weak D call: TRBD1 (5 bases). CDR1 and CDR2 from the germline V gene are LNHDA and SQIVND (reference sequence). Between the trimmed V and J ends, which lost 4 bases and 4 bases, there was a span of 16 bases. This CDR3 is 15 amino acids long. Written as DNA, the CDR3 is TGTGCCAGTAGTACCCTCCAGGGCAGGTCCACTGAAGCTTTCTTT. Its translation is CASSTLQGRSTEAFF.

The V and J genes are TRBV18 and TRBJ1-4; tentatively, D is TRBD1 (5 bases). Trimming left V 6 bases short and J 4 bases short, with 12 bases between. The germline V gene has CDR1 KGHSH and CDR2 LQKENI. The CDR3 loop spans 14 amino acids. CDR3 DNA sequence: TGTGCCAGCTCGCCGACAGCGAATAATGAAAAACTGTTTTTT. It is translated as CASSPTANNEKLFF.